The 32 T cell receptor beta chains listed next were all sequenced from one sample in a study of monozygotic twins with inflammatory bowel disease. TCRdb reanalyzed the 5' RACE reads, giving one entry per CDR3 protein sequence and no DNA. The table for this sample gives hundreds of thousands of distinct CDR3 sequences. Sequencing was done on a sample of blood. Receptors were obtained from a human donor with ulcerative colitis or Crohn's disease, or a healthy co-twin of an affected twin (not recorded which).

The chain uses TRBV29-1 and TRBJ1-4; TCRdb returns TRBD1, unconfirmable since there is no DNA. CDR1 is SQVTM, CDR2 ANQGSEA, per germline. The CDR3 is 11 amino acids. CDR3: CSTWDSEKLFF.

The V gene is TRBV7-6, the J gene TRBJ2-5. The V gene's germline CDR1 is SGHVS and CDR2 FNYEAQ. This CDR3 is 14 amino acids long. CDR3 amino acids: CASSPQPIQETQYF.

This CDR3 reads CASRQTTASTDTQYF. The chain links TRBV12-3 or TRBV12-4 to TRBJ2-3. The CDR3 covers 15 residues.

The V call is TRBV6-1, the J call TRBJ2-7; without DNA, the TCRdb call of TRBD1 cannot be checked. The CDR3 sequence is 15 residues long. Germline CDR1 is MNHNS and CDR2 is SASEGT. CDR3 region: CASSRSPAQGYEQYF.

V gene TRBV12-2 combines with J gene TRBJ2-3; absent DNA, TCRdb's TRBD1 call cannot be checked. TRBV12-2 is designated a pseudogene. This CDR3 region has 15 residues. The CDR3 loop is CASRQRGPSTDTQYF.

This chain links TRBV19 with TRBJ2-1; the TCRdb call, TRBD1, lacks DNA for checking. The V gene's germline CDR1 is LNHDA and CDR2 SQIVND (reference sequence). The CDR3 runs 16 residues. This CDR3 is CASSIFGQGQINEQFF.

The chain combines TRBV28 with TRBJ1-5; the D call from TCRdb, TRBD1, cannot be confirmed without DNA. CDR1 is MDHEN, CDR2 SYDVKM, per germline. This CDR3 has 17 residues. The CDR3: CASSPQLQGYGNQPQHF.

This chain links TRBV6-5 with TRBJ2-1; TCRdb picks TRBD1, but there is no DNA to check that call. The CDR3 loop spans 16 amino acids. Looked up from germline, CDR1 is MNHEY and CDR2 is SVGAGI. The CDR3 is CASSYGSGWDPNEQFF.

This rearrangement joins TRBV6-6 to TRBJ1-5. CDR3 length: 13 amino acids. Germline V gene lookup returns CDR1 MNHNY and CDR2 SVGAGI (reference sequence). CDR3 sequence reads: CASSNRVGQPQHF.

V and J are TRBV10-3 and TRBJ1-1; checking the TCRdb D call of TRBD1 is not possible without DNA. The CDR3 loop spans 13 amino acids. CDR1 and CDR2 (germline): ENHRY, SYGVKD. The CDR3 region is CAVQGDGGPEAFF.

The V call is TRBV12-3 or TRBV12-4, the J call TRBJ1-2; TCRdb proposes TRBD1, but this gene call is untestable without DNA. This CDR3 has 15 residues. The CDR3 loop is CASSLAFPGTYGYTF.

V is TRBV7-9 and J is TRBJ2-5; TCRdb selects TRBD2, and the lack of DNA leaves this call unchecked. Looked up from germline, CDR1 is SEHNR and CDR2 is FQNEAQ (reference sequence). The CDR3 extends over 16 amino acids. This CDR3 reads CASSQGGSGGFQTQYF.

The chain recombines TRBV7-9 with TRBJ2-7; TCRdb selects TRBD2, and the lack of DNA leaves this call unchecked. This CDR3 comprises 17 residues. Germline values: CDR1 SEHNR, CDR2 FQNEAQ (reference sequence). The CDR3: CASSSHVADPSSYEQYF.

The chain joins TRBV4-3 to TRBJ2-2; the D call from TCRdb, TRBD1, cannot be confirmed without DNA. Germline loops: CDR1 LGHNA, CDR2 YSLEER. The CDR3 is 14 amino acids. The chain's CDR3 is CASSQGQGTGELFF.

The J gene is TRBJ1-2, the V gene TRBV6-1; with no DNA, the TCRdb D assignment of TRBD1 cannot be verified. Germline V lookup: CDR1 MNHNS, CDR2 SASEGT. This CDR3 contains 15 residues. CDR3 region: CASSRGQGLSYGYTF.

The genes are TRBV9 and TRBJ2-5. CDR3 length equals 14 residues. Germline CDR1 SGDLS, CDR2 YYNGEE. CDR3: CASSVEGTKETQYF.

V gene TRBV20-1 combines with J gene TRBJ2-7. CDR3 size: 12 residues. Germline V gene lookup returns CDR1 DFQATT and CDR2 SNEGSKA (reference sequence). The CDR3 here is CSARTVTYEQYF.

This chain uses TRBV5-1 with TRBJ2-3; TCRdb lists TRBD2, though no DNA is available to test this call. The CDR3 contains 16 residues. Germline V gene sequence: CDR1 SGHRS, CDR2 YFSETQ. Here the CDR3 reads CASSLERRIRTDTQYF. The complete variable domain, with remaining parts taken from reference TRBV5-1 and TRBJ2-3, reads KAGVTQTPRYLIKTRGQQVTLSCSPISGHRSVSWYQQTPGQGLQFLFEYFSETQRNKGNFPGRFSGRQFSNSRSEMNVSTLELGDSALYLCASSLERRIRTDTQYFGPGTRLTVL.

V is TRBV28 and J is TRBJ2-7. CDR3 size: 13 residues. Germline loops: CDR1 MDHEN, CDR2 SYDVKM. The CDR3 protein is CASSLVGIYEQYF.

This chain joins TRBV7-9 and TRBJ2-7; TCRdb's D call of TRBD1 is untestable without DNA. The length of the CDR3 is 14 residues. Per germline, CDR1 SEHNR and CDR2 FQNEAQ (reference sequence). CDR3 protein: CASSKGQGEYEQYF.

The rearrangement uses TRBV2 and TRBJ2-3; TCRdb's D call, TRBD2, is unchecked because there is no DNA. This CDR3 region has 17 residues. Germline V lookup: CDR1 SNHLY, CDR2 FYNNEI. Here the CDR3 reads CASSEALGGSGTDTQYF.

This chain uses TRBV7-3 with TRBJ2-3; the D gene TCRdb calls, TRBD2, cannot be checked with no DNA. This CDR3 has 14 residues. Germline V lookup: CDR1 SGHTA, CDR2 FQGTGA. CDR3 protein: CASRGWGLTDTQYF.

The CDR3 protein is CASSPEGTANYGYTF. This chain uses TRBV5-8 with TRBJ1-2. The germline V gene has CDR1 SGHTS and CDR2 YDEGEE. The CDR3 runs 15 residues. Full variable domain (remainder filled in from reference TRBV5-8 and TRBJ1-2): EAGVTQSPTHLIKTRGQQATLRCSPISGHTSVYWYQQALGLGLQFLLWYDEGEERNRGNFPPRFSGRQFPNYSSELNVNALELEDSALYLCASSPEGTANYGYTFGSGTRLTVV.

The rearrangement joins TRBV6-5 to TRBJ2-5. The length of the CDR3 is 14 residues. Germline V lookup: CDR1 MNHEY, CDR2 SVGAGI. CDR3 loop: CASSYSRGQETQYF.

This chain joins TRBV12-3 or TRBV12-4 and TRBJ2-3. The CDR3 totals 16 residues. CDR3: CASTVDKWSATDTQYF.

The CDR3 region is CASSPQDLAGAGDTQYF. V is TRBV5-1 and J is TRBJ2-3; TCRdb returns TRBD2, unconfirmable since there is no DNA. The CDR3 has 17 residues. The germline V gene encodes CDR1 SGHRS and CDR2 YFSETQ. Combining the CDR3 with reference TRBV5-1 and TRBJ2-3 gives the whole variable domain KAGVTQTPRYLIKTRGQQVTLSCSPISGHRSVSWYQQTPGQGLQFLFEYFSETQRNKGNFPGRFSGRQFSNSRSEMNVSTLELGDSALYLCASSPQDLAGAGDTQYFGPGTRLTVL.

The gene calls are TRBV5-1 and TRBJ2-3. This CDR3 spans 14 amino acids. Germline CDR1 is SGHRS and CDR2 is YFSETQ. The CDR3 sequence is CASSLRAATDTQYF.

This chain joins TRBV2 and TRBJ2-7; without DNA, the TCRdb call of TRBD2 cannot be checked. CDR3 length: 16 amino acids. Looked up from germline, CDR1 is SNHLY and CDR2 is FYNNEI. The CDR3 protein is CASSDPPANLSYEQYF.

The V call is TRBV29-1, the J call TRBJ2-1; absent DNA, TCRdb's TRBD2 call cannot be checked. Germline V gene sequence: CDR1 SQVTM, CDR2 ANQGSEA. This CDR3 comprises 14 residues. CDR3 residues: CSVDGGTLRGEQFF.

The chain employs TRBV11-2 and TRBJ2-3. The germline gives CDR1 SGHAT, CDR2 FQNNGV. This CDR3 is 14 amino acids long. Here the CDR3 reads CASSLSPRTDTQYF.

This chain links TRBV6-1 with TRBJ1-6. Germline V gene sequence: CDR1 MNHNS, CDR2 SASEGT. The CDR3 runs to 14 residues. CDR3 sequence reads: CASSRTQYNSPLHF.

V usage is TRBV5-6 and J usage is TRBJ2-6. This CDR3 has 15 residues. Germline CDR1 and CDR2: SGHDT and YYEEEE. CDR3: CASSLGRSGANVLTF.